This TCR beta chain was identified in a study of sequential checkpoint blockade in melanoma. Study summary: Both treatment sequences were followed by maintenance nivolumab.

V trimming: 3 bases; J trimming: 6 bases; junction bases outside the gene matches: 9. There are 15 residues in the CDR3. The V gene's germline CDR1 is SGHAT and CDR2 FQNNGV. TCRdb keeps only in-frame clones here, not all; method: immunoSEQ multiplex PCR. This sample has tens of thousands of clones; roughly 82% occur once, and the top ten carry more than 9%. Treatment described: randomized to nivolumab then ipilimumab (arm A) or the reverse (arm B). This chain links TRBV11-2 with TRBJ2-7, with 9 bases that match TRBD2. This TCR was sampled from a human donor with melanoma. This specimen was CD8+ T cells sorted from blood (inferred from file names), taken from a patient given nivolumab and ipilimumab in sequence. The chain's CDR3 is CASSFVPGLASEQYF. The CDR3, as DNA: TGTGCCAGCAGCTTTGTCCCGGGACTAGCATCCGAGCAGTACTTC.